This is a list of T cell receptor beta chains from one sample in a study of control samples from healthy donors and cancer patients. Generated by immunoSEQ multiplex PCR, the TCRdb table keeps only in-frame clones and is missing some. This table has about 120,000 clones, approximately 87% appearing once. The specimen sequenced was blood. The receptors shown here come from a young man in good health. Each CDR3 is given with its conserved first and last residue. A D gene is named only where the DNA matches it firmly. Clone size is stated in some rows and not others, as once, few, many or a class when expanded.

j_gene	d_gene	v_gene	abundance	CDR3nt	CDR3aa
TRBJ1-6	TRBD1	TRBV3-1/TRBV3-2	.	TGTGCCAGCAGCCAAGTAGGAGGGACAGCCAATTCACCCCTCCACTTT	CASSQVGGTANSPLHF
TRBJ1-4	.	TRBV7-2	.	TGTGCCAGCAGCTTAGGGAACAGAATAGAAAAACTGTTTTTT	CASSLGNRIEKLFF
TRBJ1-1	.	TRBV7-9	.	TGTGCCAGCAGCTTAGGACGCGGACAGTTAGTGAACACTGAAGCTTTCTTT	CASSLGRGQLVNTEAFF
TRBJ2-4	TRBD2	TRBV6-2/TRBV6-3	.	TGTGCCAGCAGCAATTACGGGGGGGCCAAAAACATTCAGTACTTC	CASSNYGGAKNIQYF
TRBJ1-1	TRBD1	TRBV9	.	TGTGCCAGCAGCGTCCGGACAGGGGGAGTAGCTGAAGCTTTCTTT	CASSVRTGGVAEAFF
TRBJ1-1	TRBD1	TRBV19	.	TGTGCCAGTAGTATCCAGGGGGCTTGGACTGAAGCTTTCTTT	CASSIQGAWTEAFF
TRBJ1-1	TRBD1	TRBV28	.	TGTGCCAGCAGTTCCCAGGGGGCGCGCACTGAAGCTTTCTTT	CASSSQGARTEAFF
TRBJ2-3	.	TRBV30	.	TGTGCCTGGGGCCCCGCGACGACGCAGTATTTT	CAWGPATTQYF
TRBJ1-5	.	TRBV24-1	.	TGTGCCACCAGTGATGGGACAAGGAATCAGCCCCAGCATTTT	CATSDGTRNQPQHF
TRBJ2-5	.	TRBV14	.	TGTGCCAGCAGCCAAGGGCTTTGGAATTCCCAAGAGACCCAGTACTTC	CASSQGLWNSQETQYF
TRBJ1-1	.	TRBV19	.	TGTGCCAGTAGTATGGGGTTCGAAACTGAAGCTTTCTTT	CASSMGFETEAFF
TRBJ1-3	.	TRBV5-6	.	TGTGCCAGCAGCCGATCGGAATTCTCTGGAAACACCATATATTTT	CASSRSEFSGNTIYF
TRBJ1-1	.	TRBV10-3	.	TGTGCCATCAGTGGACAGTCGAACACTGAAGCTTTCTTT	CAISGQSNTEAFF
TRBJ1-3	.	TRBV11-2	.	TGTGCCAGCAGCTTAGAAACTCTTTCTGGAAACACCATATATTTT	CASSLETLSGNTIYF
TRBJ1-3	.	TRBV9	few	TGTGCCAGCAGCGTAGTAAGGGAAGGCACCATATATTTT	CASSVVREGTIYF
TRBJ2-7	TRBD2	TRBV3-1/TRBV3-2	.	TGTGCCAGCAGCCCCCCCACTAGCGGGAGCTCCTACGAGCAGTACTTC	CASSPPTSGSSYEQYF
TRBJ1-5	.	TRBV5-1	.	TGCGCCAGCAGCTCGGACGGTTCGAAACAGCCCCAGCATTTT	CASSSDGSKQPQHF
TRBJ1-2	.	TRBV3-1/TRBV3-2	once	TGTGCCAGCAGCCCAATGGGGGGGTTCTATGGCTACACCTTC	CASSPMGGFYGYTF
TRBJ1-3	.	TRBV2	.	TGTGCCAGCAGACGGGAGAGCTCTGGAAACACCATATATTTT	CASRRESSGNTIYF
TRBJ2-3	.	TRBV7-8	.	TGTGCCAGCAGCTCAACGTCCTACGGCACAGATACGCAGTATTTT	CASSSTSYGTDTQYF
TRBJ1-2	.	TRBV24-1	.	TGTGCCACCAGTGATGCAGGGTTGTATGGCTACACCTTC	CATSDAGLYGYTF
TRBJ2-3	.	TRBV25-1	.	TGTGCCAGCAGCACAGGGTCGTATACGCAGTATTTT	CASSTGSYTQYF
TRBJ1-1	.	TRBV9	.	TGTGCCAGCAGCGTCTCGGGGGGGATGAACACTGAAGCTTTCTTT	CASSVSGGMNTEAFF
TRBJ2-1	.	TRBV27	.	TGTGCCAGCAGTTTATCTAGCGGAGACAATGAGCAGTTCTTC	CASSLSSGDNEQFF
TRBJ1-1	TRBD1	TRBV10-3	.	TGTGCCACCACCGGGACAGTGAACACTGAAGCTTTCTTT	CATTGTVNTEAFF
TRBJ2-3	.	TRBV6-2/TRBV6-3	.	TGTGCCAGCAGTTACGAGGGGGGGGGCCTAGATACGCAGTATTTT	CASSYEGGGLDTQYF
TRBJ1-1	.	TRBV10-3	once	TGTGCCATCAGTGGTAGGGCAGGAGTGAACACTGAAGCTTTCTTT	CAISGRAGVNTEAFF
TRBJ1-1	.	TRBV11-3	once	TGTGCCAGCAGCTCAGGGCCGAACACTGAAGCTTTCTTT	CASSSGPNTEAFF
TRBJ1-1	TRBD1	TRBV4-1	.	TGCGCCAGCAGCCACCAAGTGACAGGGCGAACTGAAGCTTTCTTT	CASSHQVTGRTEAFF
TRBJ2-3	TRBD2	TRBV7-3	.	TGTGCCAGCAGCTCGCGGACTAGCGGGACCACAGATACGCAGTATTTT	CASSSRTSGTTDTQYF
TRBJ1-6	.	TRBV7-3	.	TGTGCCAGCAGCCTACACGCGGGCGGGACGTCAATCTCACCCCTCCACTTT	CASSLHAGGTSISPLHF
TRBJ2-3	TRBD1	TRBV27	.	TGTGCCAGCAGTTCGCGGGGACAGGGGACAGATACGCAGTATTTT	CASSSRGQGTDTQYF
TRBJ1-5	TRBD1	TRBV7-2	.	TGTGCCAGCAGCCGGGACAGGGTAGAGCCCCAGCATTTT	CASSRDRVEPQHF
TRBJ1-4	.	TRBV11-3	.	TGTGCCAGCAGCTTAGACGGGGGACATATTAATGAAAAACTGTTTTTT	CASSLDGGHINEKLFF
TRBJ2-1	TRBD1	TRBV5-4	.	TGTGCCAGCAGTTCCGGGACAGGGGCGAACTACAATGAGCAGTTCTTC	CASSSGTGANYNEQFF
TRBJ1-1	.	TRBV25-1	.	TGTGCCAGCAGTAACACAGGGACCACTGAAGCTTTCTTT	CASSNTGTTEAFF
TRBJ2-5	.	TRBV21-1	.	TGTGCCAGCAGCAAAGGGGGGGGCCAAGAGACCCAGTACTTC	CASSKGGGQETQYF
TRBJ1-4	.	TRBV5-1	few	TGCGCCAGCAGCACGAATACAGGGAATGAAAAACTGTTTTTT	CASSTNTGNEKLFF
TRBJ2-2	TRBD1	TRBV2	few	TGTGCCAGCAGGGACAGGTCCTCAAACACCGGGGAGCTGTTTTTT	CASRDRSSNTGELFF
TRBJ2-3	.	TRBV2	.	TGTGCCAGCACCCAAAGGGGGGGGCTAGGCACAGATACGCAGTATTTT	CASTQRGGLGTDTQYF
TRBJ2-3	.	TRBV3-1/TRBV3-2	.	TGTGCCAGCAGCCAATTAGGCGATACGCAGTATTTT	CASSQLGDTQYF
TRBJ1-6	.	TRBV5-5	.	TGTGCCAGCAGCCCGGACACTGATAATTCACCCCTCCACTTT	CASSPDTDNSPLHF
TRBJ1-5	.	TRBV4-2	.	TGTGCCAGCAGCCAGGAGGAAAATCAGCCCCAGCATTTT	CASSQEENQPQHF
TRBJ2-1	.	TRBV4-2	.	TGTGCCAGCAGCCAAGATCAGGCTGGCAGGGAGCAGTTCTTC	CASSQDQAGREQFF
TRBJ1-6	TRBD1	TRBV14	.	TGTGCCAGCAGCCGAGGACAGGGGGGAAGGTGGTCACCCCTCCACTTT	CASSRGQGGRWSPLHF
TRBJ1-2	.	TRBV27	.	TGTGCCAGCAGTTTATCGGACCCGGGGCGATCCGTGGTGGGTAACTATGGCTACACCTTC	CASSLSDPGRSVVGNYGYTF